This entry lists 5 T cell receptor beta chains sequenced from one sample in a study of cytomegalovirus exposure and HLA in healthy donors. Amplification used 60 Vbeta primers and 13 Jbeta primers. Measured with immunoSEQ multiplex PCR; TCRdb has only the in-frame clones, and not every one. This sample yields about 160,000 clones, of which around 80% are seen a single time; around 6.5% belongs to the top ten. The sequenced sample was PBMCs. These receptors were taken from a male donor in good health and CMV-seropositive.

The chain recombines TRBV18 with TRBJ2-7; the D gene is possibly TRBD1 (6 bases). V was shortened by 2 bases and J by 6 bases, with 11 bases between the two germline ends. Germline loops: CDR1 KGHSH, CDR2 LQKENI. CDR3 length equals 13 residues. CDR3 DNA sequence: TGTGCCAGCTCACCAGAAACCAGGGGCGAGCAGTACTTC. This codes for CASSPETRGEQYF. The entire variable domain, with the rest obtained from reference TRBV18 and TRBJ2-7, is as follows: NAGVMQNPRHLVRRRGQEARLRCSPMKGHSHVYWYRQLPEEGLKFMVYLQKENIIDESGMPKERFSAEFPKEGPSILRIQQVVRGDSAAYFCASSPETRGEQYFGPGTRLTVT.

The V gene is TRBV7-2, the J gene TRBJ1-1; TRBD1 is a possible D gene (5 bases). The CDR3 totals 13 residues. V lost 2 bases to trimming and J lost 5 bases, with 9 bases between them. In germline, CDR1 is SGHTA, CDR2 FQGNSA. CDR3 DNA sequence: TGTGCCAGCAGCTTAAACGGGGGAACTGAAGCTTTCTTT. This sequence encodes CASSLNGGTEAFF. Using reference TRBV7-2 and TRBJ1-1 for the parts outside the CDR3, the full variable domain is GAGVSQSPSNKVTEKGKDVELRCDPISGHTALYWYRQSLGQGLEFLIYFQGNSAPDKSGLPSDRFSAERTGGSVSTLTIQRTQQEDSAVYLCASSLNGGTEAFFGQGTRLTVV.

The table lists this clone with a few counts. This chain joins TRBV10-1 and TRBJ1-3; 7 bases line up with TRBD1. This CDR3 is built from 16 residues. The junction had 5 bases not matched to a gene; V was cut back by 3 bases and J by 0 bases. CDR1 and CDR2 from the germline V gene are WNHNN and SYGVQD (reference sequence). CDR3 sequence: CASSDGTVNSGNTIYF. DNA for the CDR3: TGCGCCAGCAGTGACGGGACAGTGAACTCTGGAAACACCATATATTTT.

V gene TRBV6-5 combines with J gene TRBJ2-5, with 10 bases fitting TRBD1. The closer fit of TRBJ2-7 to the DNA end suggests the J call may be wrong. Per the germline V gene, CDR1 is MNHEY and CDR2 is SVGAGI. The CDR3 has 15 residues. The CDR3 nucleotides read TGTGCCAGCAGTAAGACACCGGGACAGGGGCACGAGCAGTACTTC. As protein: CASSKTPGQGHEQYF.

The J gene is TRBJ2-1, the V gene TRBV30; TRBD2 might be the D (5 bases). In germline, CDR1 is GTSNPN, CDR2 SVGIG (reference sequence). The CDR3 length is 15 residues. V was cut by 5 bases and J by 3 bases, with 17 bases left in between. The CDR3 DNA reads TGTGCCTGGGTAGAGGCTCAGCGGAACTACAATGAGCAGTTCTTC. Translated: CAWVEAQRNYNEQFF.